Shown below are 17 T cell receptor beta chains from a single sample sequenced in a study of shared clonotypes between healthy human individuals. Libraries were prepared by immunoSEQ multiplex PCR; TCRdb keeps only in-frame clonotypes and omits some of them. Altogether some 500,000 clones are present, 95% to 97% being singletons, with the ten largest covering about 0.059%. Material for sequencing was naive CD4+ T cells sorted from blood. Subset specified: CD45RA+ positively selected. The origin of the receptors is a woman younger than 45 in good health.

Here the CDR3 reads CASSLSRGFFYEQYF. The DNA for the CDR3 is TGTGCCAGCAGTTTATCTCGCGGTTTCTTCTACGAGCAGTACTTC. V gene TRBV27 combines with J gene TRBJ2-7; D is uncertain. V was clipped by 0 bases and J by 3 bases, with 12 bases between them. CDR3 length: 15 amino acids. The germline V gene has CDR1 MNHEY and CDR2 SMNVEV (reference sequence).

The J gene is TRBJ2-5, the V gene TRBV19; 9 bases are shared with TRBD2. With the DNA end fitting TRBJ2-7 better, the J assignment may be wrong. The CDR3 length is 15 residues. Germline assignment: CDR1 LNHDA and CDR2 SQIVND (reference sequence). The CDR3 spells CASSTALAGVFEQYF. The CDR3 DNA follows: TGTGCCAGTAGTACCGCTTTAGCGGGAGTCTTCGAGCAGTACTTC.

V usage is TRBV5-1 and J usage is TRBJ2-7, with 7 bases aligning to TRBD2. The CDR3 spans 15 residues. The V gene end was trimmed by 6 bases and the J gene end by 5 bases; junction bases not matched to a gene: 14. CDR1 and CDR2 (germline): SGHRS, YFSETQ. The CDR3 sequence: CASTLGGRDWNEQYF. In DNA, the CDR3 is TGCGCCAGCACTCTCGGGGGGAGAGATTGGAACGAGCAGTACTTC.

The V and J genes are TRBV12-5 and TRBJ2-5; D not certain. CDR3 length: 12 residues. Germline V gene sequence: CDR1 LGHNT, CDR2 FRNRAP. The CDR3 nucleotides read TGTGGGCCCGGATTTGTAGGGGAGACCCAGTACTTC. It yields the protein CGPGFVGETQYF.

V and J are TRBV30 and TRBJ2-7, with TRBD1 matching over 9 bases. Germline CDR1 is GTSNPN and CDR2 is SVGIG (reference sequence). Losses at the gene ends were 2 bases for V and 7 bases for J; bases not matched to a gene: 6. There are 13 residues in the CDR3. The CDR3 loop is CAWSRDRVREQYF. The CDR3 bases are TGTGCCTGGAGTCGGGACAGGGTAAGAGAGCAGTACTTC.

Of note for this clone: The germline gene is not matched at one end of the junction; a read error may be the cause. V gene TRBV2 combines with J gene TRBJ1-5; D possibly corresponds to TRBD1 (6 bases). This CDR3 is built from 15 residues. The germline CDR1 and CDR2 sequences are SNHLY and FYNNEI. For the CDR3, the DNA is TGTGCCAGCAGAGAAGGCCGGGGGGCCCGCCAGCCCCAGCATTTT. Encoded protein: CASREGRGARQPQHF.

The CDR3 loop reads CASSPGTLPYEQYF. In nucleotides, the CDR3 is TGTGCCAGCAGCCCCGGGACTCTCCCCTACGAGCAGTACTTC. The chain links TRBV28 to TRBJ2-7; TRBD2 is a possible D gene (6 bases). V was pared by 6 bases and J by 2 bases, with 14 bases between. From germline, CDR1 is MDHEN and CDR2 SYDVKM. The CDR3 has 14 amino acids.

This chain joins TRBV19 and TRBJ2-7, with TRBD2 matching over 14 bases. J lost 3 bases, V lost 6 bases, and 4 bases had no gene match. CDR1 LNHDA and CDR2 SQIVND come from the germline V gene (reference sequence). The CDR3 is made up of 15 amino acids. The CDR3 spells CASRRGLAGGYEQYF. The CDR3 DNA reads as TGTGCCAGTAGACGTGGACTAGCGGGAGGCTACGAGCAGTACTTC.

V is TRBV27 and J is TRBJ2-5, with a possible D match to TRBD2 (5 bases). The J call may be faulty, since TRBJ2-7 better matches the DNA end. The CDR3 is made up of 14 amino acids. Germline V gene data show CDR1 as MNHEY and CDR2 as SMNVEV (reference sequence). The CDR3 DNA sequence: TGTGCCAGCAGACTCTTCGGGGACTCCTACGAGCAGTACTTC. It codes for CASRLFGDSYEQYF.

The table lists this clone with a count of one. The chain employs TRBV5-1 and TRBJ2-5; D unresolved. The CDR3 totals 13 residues. The V end was cut by 0 bases, the J end by 4 bases, with 7 bases between. From germline, CDR1 is SGHRS and CDR2 YFSETQ. CDR3 bases: TGCGCCAGCAGCTTGGGTGGTTTAGAGACCCAGTACTTC. Protein product: CASSLGGLETQYF.

This clone showed up just a few times. This chain links TRBV19 with TRBJ1-5; 10 bases align to TRBD1. Germline assignment: CDR1 LNHDA and CDR2 SQIVND (reference sequence). Trimming removed 6 bases from V and 5 bases from J; junction bases left unmatched: 10. The CDR3 sequence is 16 residues long. Here the CDR3 DNA reads TGTGCCAGTAGGGGTGCTCGGACAGGGGGTTATCAGCCCCAGCATTTT. Translating gives CASRGARTGGYQPQHF. Full variable domain (remainder filled in from reference TRBV19 and TRBJ1-5): DGGITQSPKYLFRKEGQNVTLSCEQNLNHDAMYWYRQDPGQGLRLIYYSQIVNDFQKGDIAEGYSVSREKKESFPLTVTSAQKNPTAFYLCASRGARTGGYQPQHFGDGTRLSIL.

The rearrangement links TRBV10-3 to TRBJ2-1; TRBD2 matches at 9 bases. The CDR3 spans 13 residues. Germline V gene sequence: CDR1 ENHRY, CDR2 SYGVKD. The junction had 4 bases not matched to a gene; V was cut back by 7 bases and J by 6 bases. Written as DNA, the CDR3 is TGTGCCATCACGCGGGAGGGATCCAATGAGCAGTTCTTC. This gives the protein CAITREGSNEQFF.

The CDR3: CASTTDRGTGELFF. In DNA, the CDR3 is TGTGCCAGCACAACGGACCGGGGGACCGGGGAGCTGTTTTTT. The rearrangement joins TRBV6-5 to TRBJ2-2, with D tentatively TRBD2 (6 bases). The CDR3 loop spans 14 amino acids. Germline V gene lookup returns CDR1 MNHEY and CDR2 SVGAGI. Trimming took off 7 bases at V and 5 bases at J, with 14 bases between the two ends.

CDR3 coding DNA: TGTGCCAGCAGTTACTCGGGACAGGGTTTTTCTTCACCCCTCCACTTT. Translated, it gives CASSYSGQGFSSPLHF. The gene calls are TRBV6-6 and TRBJ1-6, with 9 bases that match TRBD1. V shed 0 bases, J shed 9 bases, and the junction held 6 bases outside the gene matches. Per germline, CDR1 MNHNY and CDR2 SVGAGI (reference sequence). This CDR3 spans 16 amino acids.

The rearrangement uses TRBV2 and TRBJ1-5; tentative D call: TRBD1 (5 bases). Germline lookup yields CDR1 SNHLY and CDR2 FYNNEI. The CDR3 runs to 16 residues. V was clipped by 2 bases and J by 3 bases, with 14 bases between them. The DNA for the CDR3 is TGTGCCAGCAGTGAAAAGCGGAGGGGTCTCAATCAGCCCCAGCATTTT. Amino acid sequence: CASSEKRRGLNQPQHF. Using reference TRBV2 and TRBJ1-5 for the parts outside the CDR3, the full variable domain is EPEVTQTPSHQVTQMGQEVILRCVPISNHLYFYWYRQILGQKVEFLVSFYNNEISEKSEIFDDQFSVERPDGSNFTLKIRSTKLEDSAMYFCASSEKRRGLNQPQHFGDGTRLSIL.

The V gene is TRBV11-3, the J gene TRBJ1-4; weak D call: TRBD1 (6 bases). The germline V gene encodes CDR1 SGHNT and CDR2 YENEEA. Trimming took 2 bases from V and 8 from J, leaving 30 bases between them. The length of the CDR3 is 20 residues. The CDR3 sequence: CASSLNVRRKQGPCVEKLFF. The CDR3 region has the DNA TGTGCCAGCAGCTTAAACGTCCGAAGGAAACAGGGACCGTGCGTCGAAAAACTGTTTTTT.

The chain couples TRBV5-4 to TRBJ2-7; a possible D gene is TRBD2 (5 bases). Between the trimmed V and J ends, which lost 3 bases and 3 bases, there was a span of 13 bases. The CDR3 is 14 amino acids. Germline loops: CDR1 SGHNT, CDR2 YYREEE (reference sequence). CDR3 nucleotides: TGTGCCAGCAGCTCCCGGGAATCTAGCTACGAGCAGTACTTC. Residues: CASSSRESSYEQYF.